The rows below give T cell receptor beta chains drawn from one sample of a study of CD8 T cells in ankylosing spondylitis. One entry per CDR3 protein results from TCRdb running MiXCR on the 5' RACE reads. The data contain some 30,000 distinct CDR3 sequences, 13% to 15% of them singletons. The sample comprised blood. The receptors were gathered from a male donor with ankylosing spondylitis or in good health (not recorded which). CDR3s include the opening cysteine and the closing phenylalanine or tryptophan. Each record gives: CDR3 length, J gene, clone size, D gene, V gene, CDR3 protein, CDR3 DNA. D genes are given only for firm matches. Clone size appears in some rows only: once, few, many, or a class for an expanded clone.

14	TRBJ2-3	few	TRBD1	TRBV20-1	CSATTGAGTDTQYF	TGCAGTGCCACGACAGGGGCTGGCACAGATACGCAGTATTTT
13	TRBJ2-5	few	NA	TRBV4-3	CASSQREEEAQYF	TGCGCCAGCAGCCAACGAGAAGAAGAGGCCCAGTACTTC
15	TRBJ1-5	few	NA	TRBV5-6	CASSPQGYSNQPQHF	TGTGCCAGCAGCCCACAGGGTTATAGCAATCAGCCCCAGCATTTT
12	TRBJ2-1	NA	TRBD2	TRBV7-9	CASSRGVGEQFF	TGTGCCAGCAGCCGGGGGGTCGGTGAGCAGTTCTTC
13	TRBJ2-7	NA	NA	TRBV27	CASSTLATYEQYF	TGTGCCAGCAGTACCCTAGCGACCTACGAGCAGTACTTC
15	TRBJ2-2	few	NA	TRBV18	CASSPLGGFTGELFF	TGTGCCAGCTCACCACTTGGCGGTTTCACCGGGGAGCTGTTTTTT
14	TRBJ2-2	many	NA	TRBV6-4	CASSDSGGTGELFF	TGTGCCAGCAGTGACTCGGGGGGCACCGGGGAGCTGTTTTTT
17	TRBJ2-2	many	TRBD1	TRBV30	CAWSVGIGQGVFRELFF	TGTGCCTGGAGTGTTGGTATTGGACAGGGGGTCTTTCGGGAGCTGTTTTTT
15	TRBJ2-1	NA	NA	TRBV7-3	CASSLAPSSYNEQFF	TGTGCCAGCAGCTTAGCGCCCAGCTCCTACAATGAGCAGTTCTTC
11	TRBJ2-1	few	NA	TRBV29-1	CSVNGPVEQFF	TGCAGCGTGAACGGGCCGGTGGAGCAGTTCTTC
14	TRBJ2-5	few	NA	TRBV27	CASSLLGQQETQYF	TGTGCCAGCAGTTTATTGGGGCAGCAAGAGACCCAGTACTTC
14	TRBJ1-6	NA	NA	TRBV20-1	CSASPGKGNSPLHF	TGCAGTGCTAGCCCGGGGAAGGGCAATTCACCCCTCCACTTT
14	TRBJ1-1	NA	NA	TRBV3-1	CASSQGSLNTEAFF	TGTGCCAGCAGCCAAGGATCGTTGAACACTGAAGCTTTCTTT
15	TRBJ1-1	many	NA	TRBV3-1	CASSQDDSKNTEAFF	TGTGCCAGCAGCCAGGATGACAGCAAAAACACTGAAGCTTTCTTT
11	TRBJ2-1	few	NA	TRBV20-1	CSARGWDEQFF	TGCAGTGCTAGAGGGTGGGATGAGCAGTTCTTC
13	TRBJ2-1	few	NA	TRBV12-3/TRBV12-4	CASSLPSVNEQFF	TGTGCCAGCAGTTTACCCTCAGTAAATGAGCAGTTCTTC
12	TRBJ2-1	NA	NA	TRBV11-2	CASSVRVDEQFF	TGTGCCAGCAGCGTACGGGTGGATGAGCAGTTCTTC
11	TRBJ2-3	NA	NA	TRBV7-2	CASSTARTQYF	TGTGCCAGCAGCACGGCCCGTACGCAGTATTTT
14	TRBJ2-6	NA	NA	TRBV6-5	CASSTDSGANVLTF	TGTGCCAGCAGCACCGACTCTGGGGCCAACGTCCTGACTTTC
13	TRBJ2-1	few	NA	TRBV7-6	CASSLRLVDEQFF	TGTGCCAGCAGCTTAAGATTAGTTGACGAGCAGTTCTTC
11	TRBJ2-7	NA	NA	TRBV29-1	CSALYSYEQYF	TGCAGCGCACTGTACTCCTACGAGCAGTACTTC
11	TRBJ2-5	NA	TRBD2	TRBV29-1	CSVSGGETQYF	TGCAGCGTGAGCGGGGGAGAGACCCAGTACTTC
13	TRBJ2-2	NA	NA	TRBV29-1	CSALDSPTGELFF	TGCAGCGCCCTGGACAGCCCAACCGGGGAGCTGTTTTTT
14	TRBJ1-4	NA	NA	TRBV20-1	CSARGPPGPEKLFF	TGCAGTGCTAGGGGGCCACCGGGACCTGAAAAACTGTTTTTT
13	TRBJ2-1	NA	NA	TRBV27	CASSHRANNEQFF	TGTGCCAGCAGCCACAGGGCTAACAATGAGCAGTTCTTC
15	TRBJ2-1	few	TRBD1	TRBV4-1	CASSSDRGTFNEQFF	TGCGCCAGCAGCTCTGACAGGGGAACGTTCAATGAGCAGTTCTTC
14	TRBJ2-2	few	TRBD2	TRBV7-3	CASSTGLVAGELFF	TGTGCCAGCAGCACGGGACTAGTAGCCGGGGAGCTGTTTTTT
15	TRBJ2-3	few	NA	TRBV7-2	CAITNRSPSTDTQYF	TGTGCCATCACCAACCGCTCTCCTAGCACAGATACGCAGTATTTT
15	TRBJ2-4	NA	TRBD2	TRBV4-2	CASSQGLAEKNIQYF	TGTGCCAGCAGCCAAGGACTAGCGGAAAAAAACATTCAGTACTTC
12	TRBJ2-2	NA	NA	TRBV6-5	CASRTVTGELFF	TGTGCCAGCCGGACCGTCACCGGGGAGCTGTTTTTT
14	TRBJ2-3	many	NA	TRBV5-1	CASSLEIITDTQYF	TGCGCCAGCAGCTTGGAGATTATAACAGATACGCAGTATTTT
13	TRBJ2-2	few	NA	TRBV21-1	CASSRGGGGELFF	TGTGCCAGCAGCAGGGGAGGAGGCGGGGAGCTGTTTTTT
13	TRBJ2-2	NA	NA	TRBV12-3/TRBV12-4	CASSLTSSGELFF	TGTGCCAGCAGTCTAACTAGCTCCGGGGAGCTGTTTTTT
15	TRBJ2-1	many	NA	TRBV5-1	CASSLSRDIIGEQFF	TGCGCCAGCAGCCTGTCCCGGGACATCATAGGGGAGCAGTTCTTC
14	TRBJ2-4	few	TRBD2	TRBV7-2	CASSPRGGQNIQYF	TGTGCCAGCAGCCCTCGGGGGGGGCAAAACATTCAGTACTTC
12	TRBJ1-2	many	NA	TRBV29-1	CSVERGNYGYTF	TGCAGCGTTGAAAGGGGAAACTATGGCTACACCTTC
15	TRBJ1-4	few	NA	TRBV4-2	CASSQETATNEKLFF	TGTGCCAGCAGCCAAGAGACAGCAACTAATGAAAAACTGTTTTTT
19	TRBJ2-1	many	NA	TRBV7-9	CASSQIKSRALRSYNEQFF	TGTGCCAGCAGCCAAATAAAAAGCAGGGCCCTCAGAAGCTACAATGAGCAGTTCTTC
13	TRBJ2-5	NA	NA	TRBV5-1	CASSSTVQETQYF	TGCGCCAGCAGTTCGACAGTCCAAGAGACCCAGTACTTC
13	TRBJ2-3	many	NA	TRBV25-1	CASSDSGTDTQYF	TGTGCCAGCAGTGACTCCGGCACAGATACGCAGTATTTT
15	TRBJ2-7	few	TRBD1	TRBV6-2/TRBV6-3	CASSSRDRVSYEQYF	TGTGCCAGCAGTTCCAGAGACAGGGTCTCCTACGAGCAGTACTTC
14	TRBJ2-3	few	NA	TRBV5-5	CASSLRDEADTQYF	TGTGCCAGCAGCTTAAGAGATGAAGCAGATACGCAGTATTTT
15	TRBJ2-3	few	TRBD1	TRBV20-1	CSASRPGGLGDTQYF	TGCAGTGCTAGTAGACCAGGGGGCCTCGGAGATACGCAGTATTTT
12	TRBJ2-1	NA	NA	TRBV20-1	CSARTSYNEQFF	TGCAGTGCTAGGACTAGTTACAATGAGCAGTTCTTC
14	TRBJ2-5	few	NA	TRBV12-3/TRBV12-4	CASSLSPGTETQYF	TGTGCCAGCAGTCTATCCCCAGGGACCGAGACCCAGTACTTC
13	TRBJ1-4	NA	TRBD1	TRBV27	CASRDRAGEKLFF	TGTGCCAGCAGGGACAGGGCAGGGGAAAAACTGTTTTTT
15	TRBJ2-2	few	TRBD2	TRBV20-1	CSATSGSPNTGELFF	TGCAGTGCAACTAGCGGGAGCCCGAACACCGGGGAGCTGTTTTTT